Listed here is a single T cell receptor (beta chain). The data originate from a study of T-cell reconstitution after alpha-beta-depleted transplantation in children. Unique molecular identifiers tagged the TCRbeta library. TCRdb used MiXCR to reprocess the PCR reads, holding one entry per CDR3 protein. The table has about 870,000 distinct CDR3 sequences, roughly 15% seen once. The length of the CDR3 is 15 residues. V shed 5 bases and J 8 bases; nucleotides not matched to a gene: 9. Germline-derived CDR1 and CDR2 are SGHTA and FQGTGA. The chain has TRBV7-3 and TRBJ2-1, with 10 bases lining up with TRBD2. The receptor was derived from a male patient younger than 18 who had a stem cell transplant for acute lymphoblastic leukemia, so the T cells may come from the graft donor. The specimen comprised PBMCs, mostly from graft donor cells, sampled 360 days after TCRalphabeta/CD19-depleted stem cell transplant. CDR3: CASSRTSGAHHEQFF. In nucleotides, the CDR3 is TGTGCCAGCAGCCGTACTAGCGGGGCGCACCATGAGCAGTTCTTC.